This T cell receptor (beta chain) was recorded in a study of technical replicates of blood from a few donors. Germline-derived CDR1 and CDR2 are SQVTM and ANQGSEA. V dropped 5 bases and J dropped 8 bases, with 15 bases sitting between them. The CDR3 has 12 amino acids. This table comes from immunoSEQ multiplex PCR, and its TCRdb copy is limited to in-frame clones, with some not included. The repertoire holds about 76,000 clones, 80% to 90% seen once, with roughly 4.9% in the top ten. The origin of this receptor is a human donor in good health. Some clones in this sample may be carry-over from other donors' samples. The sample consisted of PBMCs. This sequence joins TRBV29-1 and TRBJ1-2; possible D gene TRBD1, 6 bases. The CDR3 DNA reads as TGCAGCGTTAATGCCGACAGGTTCGGCTACACCTTC. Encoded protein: CSVNADRFGYTF.